The entry that follows covers one T cell receptor (beta chain) sequence. UMIs accompanied the 5'RACE template switching by which TCR beta cDNA was made. TCRdb re-called the 5' RACE reads; one entry per CDR3 protein, DNA not given. Its listing shows 150,000 to 170,000 distinct CDR3 sequences. The sample originates from a study of T cells expressing NK-cell markers. Material for sequencing was blood T cells: a sorted CD56 or NKG2C T cell subset, CD4+ or CD8+ T cells, or bulk PBMC T cells (not recorded which). The sequence was collected from a woman in her fifties or sixties in good health.

The CDR3 protein is CASRTGTYNEQFF. This chain joins TRBV19 and TRBJ2-1; the D gene TCRdb calls, TRBD1, cannot be checked with no DNA. Per germline, CDR1 LNHDA and CDR2 SQIVND (reference sequence). This CDR3 has 13 residues.